The table lists the clone carrying this TCR beta chain with a count of one. The antigen is unknown. TCRdb reanalysed the reads using MiXCR and keeps one entry per CDR3 protein. The table records 100,000 or so distinct CDR3 sequences, under 45% of them present only once. Germline V gene lookup returns CDR1 SGHVT and CDR2 SQSDAQ. V was cut by 3 bases and J by 5 bases, with 7 bases left in between. CDR3 length: 12 amino acids. The data are from a study of T cell repertoires in cytomegalovirus infection. Findings of the study overall: Ex vivo, HLA-C-restricted CMV-specific TCR beta clonotypes prevailed over the rest of the response.

This chain uses TRBV7-4 with TRBJ1-2; D ambiguous. This sequence originates from a human donor in good health (CMV status not recorded). Some clones in this sample may be carry-over from other donors' samples. The specimen comprised CD8+ T cells from cultured PBMCs, sampled from culture after CMV antigen stimulation. CDR3 in DNA: TGTGCCAGCAGCTTGGTGGGGTATGGCTACACCTTC. Encoded protein: CASSLVGYGYTF.